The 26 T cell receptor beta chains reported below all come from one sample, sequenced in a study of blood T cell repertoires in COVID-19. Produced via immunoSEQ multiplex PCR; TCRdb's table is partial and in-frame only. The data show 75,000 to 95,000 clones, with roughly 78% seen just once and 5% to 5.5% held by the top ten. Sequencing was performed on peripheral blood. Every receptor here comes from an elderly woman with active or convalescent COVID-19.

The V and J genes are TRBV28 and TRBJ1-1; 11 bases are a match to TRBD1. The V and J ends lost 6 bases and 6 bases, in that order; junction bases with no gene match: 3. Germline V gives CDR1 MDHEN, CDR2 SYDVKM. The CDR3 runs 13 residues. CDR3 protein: CASRRTGGAEAFF. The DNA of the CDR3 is TGTGCCAGCAGAAGGACAGGGGGCGCTGAAGCTTTCTTT.

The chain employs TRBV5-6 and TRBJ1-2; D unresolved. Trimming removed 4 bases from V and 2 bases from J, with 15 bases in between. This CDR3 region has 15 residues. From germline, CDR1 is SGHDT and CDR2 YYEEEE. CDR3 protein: CASSPDPTGNYGYTF. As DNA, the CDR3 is TGTGCCAGCAGCCCCGACCCGACGGGGAACTATGGCTACACCTTC.

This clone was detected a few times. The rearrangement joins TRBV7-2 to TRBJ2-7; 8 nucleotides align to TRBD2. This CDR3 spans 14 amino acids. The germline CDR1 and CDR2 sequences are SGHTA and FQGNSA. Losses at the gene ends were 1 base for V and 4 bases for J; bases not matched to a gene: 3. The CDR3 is CASSLERGRYEQYF. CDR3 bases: TGTGCCAGCAGCTTAGAGCGGGGGAGGTACGAGCAGTACTTC.

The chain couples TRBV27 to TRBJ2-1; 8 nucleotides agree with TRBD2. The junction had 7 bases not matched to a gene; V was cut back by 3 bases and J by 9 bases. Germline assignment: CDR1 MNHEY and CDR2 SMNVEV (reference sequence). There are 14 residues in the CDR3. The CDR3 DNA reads TGTGCCAGCAGTTTCGTCGGGGGGGCCACTGAGCAGTTCTTC. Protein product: CASSFVGGATEQFF.

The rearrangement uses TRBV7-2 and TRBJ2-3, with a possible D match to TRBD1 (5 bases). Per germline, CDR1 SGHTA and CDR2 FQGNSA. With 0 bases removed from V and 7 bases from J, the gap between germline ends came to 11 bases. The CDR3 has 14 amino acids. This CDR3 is CASSLAIGQHTQYF. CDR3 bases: TGTGCCAGCAGCTTAGCGATTGGACAACATACGCAGTATTTT.

The CDR3 sequence: CASSTPGTGSHEQYF. The CDR3 nucleotides read TGCGCCAGCAGCACGCCCGGGACAGGGTCCCACGAGCAGTACTTC. The J gene is TRBJ2-7, the V gene TRBV5-1; 9 bases align to TRBD1. The V gene's germline CDR1 is SGHRS and CDR2 YFSETQ. The CDR3 contains 15 residues. With V trimmed by 4 bases and J by 5 bases, 10 bases remained unmatched.

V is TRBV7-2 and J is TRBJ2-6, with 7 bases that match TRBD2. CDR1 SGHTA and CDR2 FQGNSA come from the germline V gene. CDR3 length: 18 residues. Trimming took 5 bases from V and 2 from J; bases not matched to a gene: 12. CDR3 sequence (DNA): TGTGCCAGCAGCCAAAACTTCCTCGGGGGGACTGGGGCCAACGTCCTGACTTTC. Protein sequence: CASSQNFLGGTGANVLTF.

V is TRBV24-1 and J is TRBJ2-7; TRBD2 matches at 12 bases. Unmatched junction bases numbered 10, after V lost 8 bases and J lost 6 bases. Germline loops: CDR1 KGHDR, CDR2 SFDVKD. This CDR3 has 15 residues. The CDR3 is CATKGLAGSSGEQYF. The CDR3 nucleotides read TGTGCCACCAAAGGACTAGCGGGAAGCTCGGGCGAGCAGTACTTC.

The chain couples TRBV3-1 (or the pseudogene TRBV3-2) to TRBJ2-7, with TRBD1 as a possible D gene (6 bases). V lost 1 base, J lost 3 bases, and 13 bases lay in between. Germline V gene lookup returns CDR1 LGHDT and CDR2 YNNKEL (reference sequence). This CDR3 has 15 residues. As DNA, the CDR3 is TGTGCCAGCAGCCAAGCAGGACAGCCCTACTACGAGCAGTACTTC. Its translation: CASSQAGQPYYEQYF.

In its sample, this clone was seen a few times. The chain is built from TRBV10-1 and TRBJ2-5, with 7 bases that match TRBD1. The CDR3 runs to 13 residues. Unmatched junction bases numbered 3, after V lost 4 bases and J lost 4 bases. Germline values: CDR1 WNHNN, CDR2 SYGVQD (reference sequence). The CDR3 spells CASSVNRGETQYF. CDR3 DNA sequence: TGCGCCAGCAGTGTAAACAGGGGAGAGACCCAGTACTTC.

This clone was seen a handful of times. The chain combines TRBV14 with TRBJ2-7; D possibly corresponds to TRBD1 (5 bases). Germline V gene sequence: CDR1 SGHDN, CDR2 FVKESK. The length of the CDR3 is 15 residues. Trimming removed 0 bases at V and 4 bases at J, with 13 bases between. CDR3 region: CASSQDSRVVYEQYF. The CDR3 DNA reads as TGTGCCAGCAGCCAAGATTCCAGGGTCGTATACGAGCAGTACTTC. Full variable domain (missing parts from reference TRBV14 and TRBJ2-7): EAGVTQFPSHSVIEKGQTVTLRCDPISGHDNLYWYRRVMGKEIKFLLHFVKESKQDESGMPNNRFLAERTGGTYSTLKVQPAELEDSGVYFCASSQDSRVVYEQYFGPGTRLTVT.

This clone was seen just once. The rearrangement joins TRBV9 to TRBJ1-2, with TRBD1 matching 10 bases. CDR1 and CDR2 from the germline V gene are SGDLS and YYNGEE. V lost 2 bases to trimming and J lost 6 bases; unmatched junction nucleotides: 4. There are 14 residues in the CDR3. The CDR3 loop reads CASSVTGTGDGYTF. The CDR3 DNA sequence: TGTGCCAGCAGCGTTACCGGGACAGGGGATGGCTACACCTTC.

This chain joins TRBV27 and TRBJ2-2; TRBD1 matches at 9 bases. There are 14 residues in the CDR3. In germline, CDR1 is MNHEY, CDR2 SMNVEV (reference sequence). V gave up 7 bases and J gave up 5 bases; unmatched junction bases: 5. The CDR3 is CASNTGQGTGELFF. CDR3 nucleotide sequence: TGTGCCAGCAACACTGGACAGGGGACCGGGGAGCTGTTTTTT.

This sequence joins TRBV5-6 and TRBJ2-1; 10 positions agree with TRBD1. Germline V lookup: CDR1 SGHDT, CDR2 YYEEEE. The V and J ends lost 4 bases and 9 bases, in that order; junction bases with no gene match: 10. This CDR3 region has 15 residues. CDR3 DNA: TGTGCCAGCAGCCACGGGACAGGGGTAAGGGGTGAGCAGTTCTTC. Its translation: CASSHGTGVRGEQFF.

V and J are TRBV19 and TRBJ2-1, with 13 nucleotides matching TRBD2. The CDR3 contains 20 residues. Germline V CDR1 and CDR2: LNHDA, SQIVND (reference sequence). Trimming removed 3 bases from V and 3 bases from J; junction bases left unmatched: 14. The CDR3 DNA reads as TGTGCCAGTAGTATTGGACTAGCGGGAGAGAGAGGGGAAATCTACAATGAGCAGTTCTTC. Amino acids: CASSIGLAGERGEIYNEQFF.

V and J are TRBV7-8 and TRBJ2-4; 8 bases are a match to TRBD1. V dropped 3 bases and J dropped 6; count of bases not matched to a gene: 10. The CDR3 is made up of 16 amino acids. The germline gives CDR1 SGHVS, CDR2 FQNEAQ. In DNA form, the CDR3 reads TGTGCCAGCAGCTTCGAGGGACAGGTGGGGGGAAACATTCAGTACTTC. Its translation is CASSFEGQVGGNIQYF.

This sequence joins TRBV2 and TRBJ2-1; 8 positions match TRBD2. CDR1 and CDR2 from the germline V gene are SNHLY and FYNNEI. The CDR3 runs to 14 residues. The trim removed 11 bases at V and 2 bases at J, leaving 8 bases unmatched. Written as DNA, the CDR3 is TGTGCCGGTAACGCGGGGGGCCCCTACAATGAGCAGTTCTTC. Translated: CAGNAGGPYNEQFF. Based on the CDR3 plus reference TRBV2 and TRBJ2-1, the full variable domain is EPEVTQTPSHQVTQMGQEVILRCVPISNHLYFYWYRQILGQKVEFLVSFYNNEISEKSEIFDDQFSVERPDGSNFTLKIRSTKLEDSAMYFCAGNAGGPYNEQFFGPGTRLTVL.

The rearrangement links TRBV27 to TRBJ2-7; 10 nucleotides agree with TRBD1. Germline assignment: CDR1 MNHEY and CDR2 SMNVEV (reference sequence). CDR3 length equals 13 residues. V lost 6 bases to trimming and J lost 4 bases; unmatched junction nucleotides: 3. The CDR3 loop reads CASRDRGIYEQYF. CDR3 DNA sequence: TGTGCCAGCAGGGACAGGGGGATTTACGAGCAGTACTTC.

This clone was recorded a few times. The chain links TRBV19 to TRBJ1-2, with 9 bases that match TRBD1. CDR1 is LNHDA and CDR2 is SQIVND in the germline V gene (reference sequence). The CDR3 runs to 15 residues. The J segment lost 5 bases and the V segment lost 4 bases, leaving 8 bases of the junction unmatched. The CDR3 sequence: CASSTTSGTGYGYTF. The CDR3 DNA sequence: TGTGCCAGTAGTACGACGTCCGGGACAGGGTATGGCTACACCTTC.

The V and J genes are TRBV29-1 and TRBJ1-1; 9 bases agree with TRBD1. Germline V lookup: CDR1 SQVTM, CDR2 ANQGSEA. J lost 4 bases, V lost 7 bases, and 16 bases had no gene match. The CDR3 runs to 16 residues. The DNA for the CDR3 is TGCAGCGCCCAAACAGGGGGCATGCCGGGGGCCACTGAAGCTTTCTTT. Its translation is CSAQTGGMPGATEAFF.

CDR3 coding DNA: TGCGCCAGCAGTCCCGACACCTCCAGCAATCAGCCCCAGCATTTT. As protein: CASSPDTSSNQPQHF. The genes are TRBV5-1 and TRBJ1-5, with no clear D. The V and J ends lost 5 bases and 1 base respectively, with 13 bases between them. The CDR3 length is 15 residues. Germline lookup yields CDR1 SGHRS and CDR2 YFSETQ. Supplemented by reference TRBV5-1 and TRBJ1-5, the full variable domain reads KAGVTQTPRYLIKTRGQQVTLSCSPISGHRSVSWYQQTPGQGLQFLFEYFSETQRNKGNFPGRFSGRQFSNSRSEMNVSTLELGDSALYLCASSPDTSSNQPQHFGDGTRLSIL.

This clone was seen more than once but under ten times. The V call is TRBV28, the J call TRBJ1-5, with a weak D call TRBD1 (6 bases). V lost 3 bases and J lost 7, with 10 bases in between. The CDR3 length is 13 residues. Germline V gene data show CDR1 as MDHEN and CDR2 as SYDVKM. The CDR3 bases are TGTGCCAGCAGTTTCGGGGGGCTACAGCCCCAGCATTTT. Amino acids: CASSFGGLQPQHF.

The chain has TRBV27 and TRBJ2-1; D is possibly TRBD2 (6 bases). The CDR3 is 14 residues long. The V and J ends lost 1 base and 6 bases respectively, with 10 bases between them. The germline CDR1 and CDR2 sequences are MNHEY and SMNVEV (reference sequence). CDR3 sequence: CASSLLGSGNEQFF. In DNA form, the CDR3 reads TGTGCCAGCAGTTTATTAGGTAGCGGCAATGAGCAGTTCTTC.

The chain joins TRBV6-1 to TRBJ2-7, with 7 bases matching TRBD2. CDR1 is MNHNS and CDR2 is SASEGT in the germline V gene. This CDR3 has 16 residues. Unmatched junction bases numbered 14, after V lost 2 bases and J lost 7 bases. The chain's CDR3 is CASSERARLAGGEQYF. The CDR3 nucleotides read TGTGCCAGCAGTGAAAGGGCAAGACTAGCCGGAGGGGAGCAGTACTTC.

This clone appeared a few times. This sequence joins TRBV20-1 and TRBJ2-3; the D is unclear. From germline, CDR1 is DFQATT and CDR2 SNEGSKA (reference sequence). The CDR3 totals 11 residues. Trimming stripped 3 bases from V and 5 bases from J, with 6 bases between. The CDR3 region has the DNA TGCAGTGCTAGGCGCGGAGATACGCAGTATTTT. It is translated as CSARRGDTQYF.

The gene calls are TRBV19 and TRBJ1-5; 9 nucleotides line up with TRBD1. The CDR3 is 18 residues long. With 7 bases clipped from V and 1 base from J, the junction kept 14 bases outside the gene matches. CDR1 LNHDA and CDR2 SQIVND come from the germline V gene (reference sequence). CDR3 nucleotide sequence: TGTGCCAGTATTCGGTCGGGCGGGGGACAGGGAAGCAATCAGCCCCAGCATTTT. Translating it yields CASIRSGGGQGSNQPQHF.